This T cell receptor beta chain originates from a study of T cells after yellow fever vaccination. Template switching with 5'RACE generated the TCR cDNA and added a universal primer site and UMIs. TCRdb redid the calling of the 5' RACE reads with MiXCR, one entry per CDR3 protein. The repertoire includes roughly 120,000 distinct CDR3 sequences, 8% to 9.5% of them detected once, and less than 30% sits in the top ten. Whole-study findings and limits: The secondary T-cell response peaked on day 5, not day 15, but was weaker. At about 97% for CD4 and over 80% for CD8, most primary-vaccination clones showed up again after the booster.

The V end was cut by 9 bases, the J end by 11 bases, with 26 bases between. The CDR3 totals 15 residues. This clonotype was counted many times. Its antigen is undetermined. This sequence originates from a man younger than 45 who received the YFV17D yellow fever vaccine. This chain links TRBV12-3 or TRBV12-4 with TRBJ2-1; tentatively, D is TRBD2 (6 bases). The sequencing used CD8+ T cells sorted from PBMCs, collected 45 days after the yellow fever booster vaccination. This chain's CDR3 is CASKGSGMVSGKQFF. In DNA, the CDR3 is TGTGCCAGTAAAGGTAGCGGTATGGTTAGCGGAAAGCAGTTCTTC.